The T cell receptor (beta chain) under discussion was sequenced for a study of Ad26.COV2.S vaccination and SARS-CoV-2 variants. Study-wide context: By the intramuscular route, Ad26.COV2.S was given once, or twice 56 days apart. General observations from the study: Among vaccine recipients, spike-specific TCR breadth exceeded that of placebo recipients.

This clone was counted a few times. Its antigen is not identified. Germline CDR1 SNHLY, CDR2 FYNNEI. The V gene end was trimmed by 8 bases and the J gene end by 3 bases; junction bases not matched to a gene: 21. CDR3 size: 18 residues. Treatment meaning: over 15 received Ad26.COV2.S at low or high dose, single or two shots; about five received placebo; per-sample allocation not given. On day 63 after the first injection, vaccine and placebo recipients gave samples. The protocol was immunoSEQ multiplex PCR, while the TCRdb copy is restricted to in-frame clones and leaves out a portion. The sample has under 600,000 clones, 89% seen once.

Sequenced material: peripheral blood, taken in a trial of Ad26.COV2.S vaccine versus placebo. The gene calls are TRBV2 and TRBJ1-2; TRBD1 matches at 7 bases. This sequence originates from a person between 18 and 65 years old who received the Ad26.COV2.S COVID-19 vaccine or a placebo. The CDR3 sequence: CASLLILGLSTGDYGYTF. CDR3 nucleotide sequence: TGTGCCAGCCTCCTAATCCTCGGACTTAGTACAGGGGACTATGGCTACACCTTC.